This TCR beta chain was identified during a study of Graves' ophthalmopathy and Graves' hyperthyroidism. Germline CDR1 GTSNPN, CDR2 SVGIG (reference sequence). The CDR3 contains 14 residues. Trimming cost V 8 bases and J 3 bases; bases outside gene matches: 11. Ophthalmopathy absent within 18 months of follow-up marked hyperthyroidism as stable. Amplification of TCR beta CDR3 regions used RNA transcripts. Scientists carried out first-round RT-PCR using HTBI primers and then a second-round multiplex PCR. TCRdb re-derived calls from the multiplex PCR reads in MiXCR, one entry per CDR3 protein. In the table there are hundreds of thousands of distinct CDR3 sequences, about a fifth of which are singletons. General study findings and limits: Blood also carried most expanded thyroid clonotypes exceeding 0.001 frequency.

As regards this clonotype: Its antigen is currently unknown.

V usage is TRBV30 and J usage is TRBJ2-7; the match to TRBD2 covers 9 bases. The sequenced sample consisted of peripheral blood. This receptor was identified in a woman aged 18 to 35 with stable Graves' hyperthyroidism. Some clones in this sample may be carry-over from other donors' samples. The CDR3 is CAGAAGGLFYEQYF. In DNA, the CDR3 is TGTGCCGGAGCCGCGGGAGGGCTCTTCTACGAGCAGTACTTC.